The next 3 T cell receptor beta chains were all read from a single sample in a study of molecular identifiers for immune sequencing clone quantification. In TCRdb, the PCR reads were re-called with MiXCR into one record per CDR3 protein. The sample has about 640,000 distinct CDR3 sequences; 20% are singletons. The sample taken for sequencing was naive CD8+ T cells from blood, with Jurkat cell RNA spiked in. Sample subset: FACS-sorted CD8+CD4-CCR7+CD45RA+ naive T cells. These receptors originate from a human donor in good health. Some libraries in this study had Jurkat cell RNA spiked in.

This clonotype was seen only a few times. The V call is TRBV9, the J call TRBJ2-5; D is unclear. Trimming cost V 1 base and J 4 bases, with 14 bases left between them. Germline V CDR1 and CDR2: SGDLS, YYNGEE. The CDR3 spans 15 residues. Written as DNA, the CDR3 is TGTGCCAGCAGCGTACAAGGGTTGTTGGGAGAGACCCAGTACTTC. This sequence encodes CASSVQGLLGETQYF.

V gene TRBV11-2 combines with J gene TRBJ2-7, with TRBD2 matching over 11 bases. Germline CDR1 and CDR2: SGHAT and FQNNGV. The CDR3 spans 18 residues. Trimming removed 8 bases from V and 2 bases from J; junction bases left unmatched: 17. The CDR3 DNA reads TGTGCCAGCGGCCACAGCACCGGGACTAGCGGTGGCCCCTACGAGCAGTACTTC. As protein: CASGHSTGTSGGPYEQYF.

V usage is TRBV6-5 and J usage is TRBJ1-1, with D unclear. In germline, CDR1 is MNHEY, CDR2 SVGAGI. Trimming took 0 bases from V and 3 from J, leaving 11 bases between them. The CDR3 spans 15 residues. The CDR3 sequence is CASSYSREAHTEAFF. CDR3 bases: TGTGCCAGCAGTTACTCGAGGGAGGCACACACTGAAGCTTTCTTT.